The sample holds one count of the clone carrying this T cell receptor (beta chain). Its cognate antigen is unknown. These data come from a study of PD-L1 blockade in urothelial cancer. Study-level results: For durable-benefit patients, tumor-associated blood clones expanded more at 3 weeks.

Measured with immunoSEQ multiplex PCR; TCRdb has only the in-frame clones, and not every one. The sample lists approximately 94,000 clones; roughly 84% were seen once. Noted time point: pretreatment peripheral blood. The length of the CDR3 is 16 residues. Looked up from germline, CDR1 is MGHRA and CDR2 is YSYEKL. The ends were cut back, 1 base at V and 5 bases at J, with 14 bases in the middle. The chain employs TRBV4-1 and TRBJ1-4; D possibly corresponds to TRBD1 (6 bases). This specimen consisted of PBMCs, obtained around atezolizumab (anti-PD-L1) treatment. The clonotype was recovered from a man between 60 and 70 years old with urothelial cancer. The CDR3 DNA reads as TGCGCCAGCAGCCAAGGTTACGGGGGGCAGAATGAAAAACTGTTTTTT. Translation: CASSQGYGGQNEKLFF.